These 26 T cell receptor beta chains originate from one sample sequenced in a study of cytomegalovirus exposure and HLA in healthy donors. The primer mix had 60 Vbeta and 13 Jbeta primers. TCRdb keeps only in-frame clones here, not all; method: immunoSEQ multiplex PCR. The sample has around 130,000 clones, roughly 70% seen once. The specimen was PBMCs. These receptors all come from a man aged 30 to 39 in good health and CMV-seronegative.

The CDR3 bases are TGTGCCAGCAGCCTGGGACTGACCTCTGGGGCCAACGTCCTGACTTTC. Residues: CASSLGLTSGANVLTF. The rearrangement joins TRBV9 to TRBJ2-6, with TRBD2 as a possible D gene (6 bases). V lost 4 bases to trimming and J lost 0 bases, with 11 bases between them. The germline CDR1 and CDR2 sequences are SGDLS and YYNGEE. This CDR3 has 16 amino acids.

V is TRBV5-1 and J is TRBJ2-6; unclear D gene. With 2 bases removed from V and 0 bases from J, the gap between germline ends came to 6 bases. CDR1 and CDR2 from the germline V gene are SGHRS and YFSETQ. The CDR3 is made up of 15 amino acids. CDR3 amino acids: CASSFPFSGANVLTF. In DNA form, the CDR3 reads TGCGCCAGCAGCTTCCCATTCTCTGGGGCCAACGTCCTGACTTTC.

This sequence joins TRBV5-5 and TRBJ1-2; TRBD1 might be the D (6 bases). The ends were cut back, 4 bases at V and 0 bases at J, with 16 bases in the middle. The CDR3 runs to 16 residues. Germline V gene lookup returns CDR1 SGHKS and CDR2 YYEKEE (reference sequence). The CDR3 nucleotides read TGTGCCAGCAGCCGGGACATAGTTAGAACTAACTATGGCTACACCTTC. Protein product: CASSRDIVRTNYGYTF.

There are a few counts of this clone. This chain connects TRBV29-1 to TRBJ2-5; 8 positions match TRBD2. This CDR3 contains 13 residues. V lost 1 base to trimming and J lost 4 bases; unmatched junction nucleotides: 2. Germline CDR1 and CDR2: SQVTM and ANQGSEA. The CDR3 here is CSVEGGLGETQYF. DNA of the CDR3: TGCAGCGTTGAAGGGGGACTAGGAGAGACCCAGTACTTC.

This clone was counted a single time. J is TRBJ2-5 and V is TRBV10-2; D is possibly TRBD2 (5 bases). The germline gives CDR1 WSHSY, CDR2 SAAADI. V was clipped by 4 bases and J by 5 bases, with 17 bases between them. The CDR3 runs to 15 residues. CDR3 DNA: TGCGCCAGCAGTGGGCGGGCAACCCAATGGGAGACCCAGTACTTC. Translating it yields CASSGRATQWETQYF.

The chain recombines TRBV7-3 with TRBJ2-7; weak D call: TRBD1 (6 bases). CDR1 is SGHTA and CDR2 is FQGTGA in the germline V gene. The V and J ends lost 5 bases and 3 bases respectively, with 11 bases between them. There are 13 residues in the CDR3. CDR3 protein: CASSPTGNYEQYF. In DNA, the CDR3 is TGTGCCAGCAGCCCGACAGGAAACTACGAGCAGTACTTC.

This chain links TRBV7-8 with TRBJ2-3, with 10 nucleotides matching TRBD2. There are 14 residues in the CDR3. Trimming cost V 3 bases and J 3 bases; bases outside gene matches: 0. Per germline, CDR1 SGHVS and CDR2 FQNEAQ. The DNA for the CDR3 is TGTGCCAGCAGCTTGACTAGCGGGACAGATACGCAGTATTTT. Translated, it gives CASSLTSGTDTQYF.

This rearrangement joins TRBV19 to TRBJ2-3; TRBD2 agrees at 11 bases. This CDR3 spans 18 amino acids. Germline V gives CDR1 LNHDA, CDR2 SQIVND (reference sequence). V was clipped by 3 bases and J by 4 bases; unmatched bases: 12. CDR3 region: CASSILPLPLAGADTQYF. CDR3 DNA sequence: TGTGCCAGTAGTATCCTCCCCTTGCCACTAGCGGGGGCAGATACGCAGTATTTT. Drawing the rest from reference TRBV19 and TRBJ2-3, the complete variable domain is DGGITQSPKYLFRKEGQNVTLSCEQNLNHDAMYWYRQDPGQGLRLIYYSQIVNDFQKGDIAEGYSVSREKKESFPLTVTSAQKNPTAFYLCASSILPLPLAGADTQYFGPGTRLTVL.

V usage is TRBV28 and J usage is TRBJ2-7; 9 positions match TRBD2. V lost 2 bases, J lost 4 bases, and 6 bases stayed unmatched. Germline V gives CDR1 MDHEN, CDR2 SYDVKM. The CDR3 is 15 residues long. The CDR3 bases are TGTGCCAGCAGTTTAGTGACTAGCGGATCTTACGAGCAGTACGTC. Translating gives CASSLVTSGSYEQYV.

This chain uses TRBV5-1 with TRBJ1-1; D is uncertain. The CDR3 is 13 amino acids. Per the germline V gene, CDR1 is SGHRS and CDR2 is YFSETQ. V was clipped by 4 bases and J by 2 bases, with 9 bases between them. The CDR3: CASSLQYNTEAFF. CDR3 bases: TGCGCCAGCAGCCTTCAGTACAACACTGAAGCTTTCTTT.

The chain employs TRBV6-1 and TRBJ2-3; 11 bases map to TRBD1. In germline, CDR1 is MNHNS, CDR2 SASEGT. Losses at the gene ends were 10 bases for V and 5 bases for J; bases not matched to a gene: 5. The CDR3 spans 13 residues. For the CDR3, the DNA is TGTGCCAACGGACAGGGGGCCATAGATACGCAGTATTTT. Translating gives CANGQGAIDTQYF.

In the case of this clone: The CDR3 does not end in the conserved phenylalanine or tryptophan, so this is likely a read error. The chain recombines TRBV29-1 with TRBJ2-3; 13 bases align to TRBD2. From germline, CDR1 is SQVTM and CDR2 ANQGSEA. The CDR3 length is 16 residues. V dropped 1 base and J dropped 1; count of bases not matched to a gene: 2. The CDR3 nucleotides are TGCAGCGTTGAAGGGACTAGCGGGAGCCGCACAGATACGCAGTATGTT. This gives the protein CSVEGTSGSRTDTQYV.

This clone was seen only once. The chain links TRBV7-8 to TRBJ1-2; D unclear. The CDR3 has 15 amino acids. Germline V lookup: CDR1 SGHVS, CDR2 FQNEAQ. V was pared by 5 bases and J by 4 bases, with 17 bases between. The CDR3: CASSPHGADFYGYTF. The CDR3 DNA sequence: TGTGCCAGCAGCCCACACGGTGCGGATTTCTATGGCTACACCTTC.

The J gene is TRBJ2-2, the V gene TRBV19, with a weak D call TRBD1 (6 bases). CDR3 length: 15 residues. CDR1 and CDR2 (germline): LNHDA, SQIVND (reference sequence). The V end lost 8 bases, the J end lost 2 bases, and 15 bases lay between the germline ends. The CDR3 protein is CASHRDAFNTGELFF. In nucleotides, the CDR3 is TGTGCCAGTCACAGGGACGCCTTTAACACCGGGGAGCTGTTTTTT.

The V call is TRBV11-2, the J call TRBJ2-2, with TRBD2 matching 10 bases. V trimming: 8 bases; J trimming: 5 bases; junction bases outside the gene matches: 11. The CDR3 runs to 16 residues. Looked up from germline, CDR1 is SGHAT and CDR2 is FQNNGV. This CDR3 reads CASQGASGSVTGELFF. The CDR3, as DNA: TGTGCCAGCCAGGGGGCTAGCGGGAGTGTGACCGGGGAGCTGTTTTTT.

This clone was detected only a few times. The rearrangement links TRBV30 to TRBJ2-7, with a possible D match to TRBD2 (7 bases). Trimming took off 4 bases at V and 4 bases at J, with 17 bases between the two ends. This CDR3 comprises 14 residues. Germline lookup yields CDR1 GTSNPN and CDR2 SVGIG (reference sequence). The CDR3 bases are TGTGCCTGGAAGAGGGGGGGACAAACATACGAGCAGTACTTC. Translated, it gives CAWKRGGQTYEQYF.

The V call is TRBV7-8, the J call TRBJ1-2; D may be TRBD1 (5 bases). Trimming removed 0 bases from V and 3 bases from J, with 8 bases in between. Germline V gene lookup returns CDR1 SGHVS and CDR2 FQNEAQ. CDR3 length equals 14 residues. The DNA for the CDR3 is TGTGCCAGCAGCTTAGCCGACAGATACTATGGCTACACCTTC. Encoded protein: CASSLADRYYGYTF.

The chain combines TRBV6-6 with TRBJ2-5; TRBD2 agrees at 11 bases. The CDR3 has 16 residues. Looked up from germline, CDR1 is MNHNY and CDR2 is SVGAGI (reference sequence). Unmatched junction bases numbered 6, after V lost 4 bases and J lost 2 bases. CDR3 DNA: TGTGCCAGCAGTTTGGCACTAGCGGGGGAACAAGAGACCCAGTACTTC. Its protein is CASSLALAGEQETQYF.

J is TRBJ1-1 and V is TRBV10-3; 7 bases line up with TRBD1. Trimming cost V 6 bases and J 5 bases; bases outside gene matches: 12. This CDR3 has 15 amino acids. Germline-derived CDR1 and CDR2 are ENHRY and SYGVKD. As DNA, the CDR3 is TGTGCCATCAGCATCCTCAGGGGGGAAAGAACTGAAGCTTTCTTT. Translating it yields CAISILRGERTEAFF.

The chain links TRBV6-1 to TRBJ1-6; D is unresolved. Trimming pared 1 base from V and 0 bases from J, leaving 7 bases between. CDR1 is MNHNS, CDR2 SASEGT, per germline. The CDR3 covers 16 residues. In nucleotides, the CDR3 is TGTGCCAGCAGTGAAGGAATGAGCTCCTATAATTCACCCCTCCACTTT. Its protein is CASSEGMSSYNSPLHF.

This clone was recorded only once. This chain connects TRBV6-5 to TRBJ1-4; maybe TRBD1 (5 bases). The CDR3 totals 13 residues. Germline CDR1 MNHEY, CDR2 SVGAGI. The V end was cut by 6 bases, the J end by 5 bases, with 10 bases between. The CDR3 protein is CASSRTKNEKLFF. CDR3 coding DNA: TGTGCCAGCAGCCGGACAAAGAATGAAAAACTGTTTTTT.

This clone was seen more than once but under ten times. This chain joins TRBV18 and TRBJ1-3; 7 nucleotides line up with TRBD1. From germline, CDR1 is KGHSH and CDR2 LQKENI. With 2 bases clipped from V and 4 bases from J, the junction kept 5 bases outside the gene matches. The CDR3 runs 15 residues. The CDR3 loop is CASSPNRGGGNTIYF. The CDR3 region has the DNA TGTGCCAGCTCACCAAACAGGGGAGGAGGAAACACCATATATTTT.

This clone has a handful of counts. The J gene is TRBJ1-6, the V gene TRBV30; 8 bases line up with TRBD1. The CDR3 contains 16 residues. Germline loops: CDR1 GTSNPN, CDR2 SVGIG (reference sequence). The J segment lost 0 bases and the V segment lost 6 bases, leaving 7 bases of the junction unmatched. CDR3 region: CACDRGKGSYNSPLHF. DNA of the CDR3: TGTGCCTGTGACAGGGGAAAGGGCTCCTATAATTCACCCCTCCACTTT.

This chain uses TRBV7-2 with TRBJ1-4; TRBD1 matches at 8 bases. V lost 3 bases, J lost 3 bases, and 3 bases stayed unmatched. Germline assignment: CDR1 SGHTA and CDR2 FQGNSA. This CDR3 has 15 amino acids. CDR3 protein: CASSFSGQANEKLFF. CDR3 bases: TGTGCCAGCAGCTTTTCGGGACAGGCTAATGAAAAACTGTTTTTT.

In its sample, this clone was seen a few times. The chain has TRBV7-6 and TRBJ2-1, with no clear D. V gave up 1 base and J gave up 10 bases, with 8 bases separating them. This CDR3 spans 12 amino acids. Germline CDR1 is SGHVS and CDR2 is FNYEAQ. CDR3 sequence (DNA): TGTGCCAGCAGCTTAGGCCCCAGAGAGCAGTTCTTC. Protein: CASSLGPREQFF.

The chain combines TRBV7-2 with TRBJ2-2; no clear D. CDR1 and CDR2 (germline): SGHTA, FQGNSA. Trimming removed 1 base at V and 8 bases at J, with 5 bases between. This CDR3 is built from 12 residues. The CDR3 DNA follows: TGTGCCAGCAGCTTAGGCCTAGGGGAGCTGTTTTTT. Translating gives CASSLGLGELFF.